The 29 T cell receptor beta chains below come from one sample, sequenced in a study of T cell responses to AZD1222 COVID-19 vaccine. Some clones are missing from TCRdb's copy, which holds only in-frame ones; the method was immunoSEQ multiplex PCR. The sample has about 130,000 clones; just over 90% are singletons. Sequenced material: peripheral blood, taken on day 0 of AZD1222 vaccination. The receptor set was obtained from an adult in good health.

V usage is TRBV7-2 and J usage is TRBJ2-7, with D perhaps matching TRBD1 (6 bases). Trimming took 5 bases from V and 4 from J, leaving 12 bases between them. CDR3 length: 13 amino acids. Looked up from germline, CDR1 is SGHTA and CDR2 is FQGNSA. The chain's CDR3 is CASSHRDKYEQYF. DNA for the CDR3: TGTGCCAGCAGCCACCGGGACAAATACGAGCAGTACTTC.

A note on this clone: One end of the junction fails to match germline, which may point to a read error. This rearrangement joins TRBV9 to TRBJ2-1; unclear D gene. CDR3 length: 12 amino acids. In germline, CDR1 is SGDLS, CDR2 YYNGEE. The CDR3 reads CASSVGYSEQFF. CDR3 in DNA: TGTGCCAGCAGCGTAGGCTACAGTGAGCAGTTCTTC.

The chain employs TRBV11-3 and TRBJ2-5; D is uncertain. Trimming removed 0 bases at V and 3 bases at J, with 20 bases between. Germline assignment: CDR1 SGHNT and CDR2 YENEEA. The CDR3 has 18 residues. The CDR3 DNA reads TGTGCCAGCAGCTTAGATCGGTTTTATGAGGAAAGGGAAGAGACCCAGTACTTC. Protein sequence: CASSLDRFYEEREETQYF.

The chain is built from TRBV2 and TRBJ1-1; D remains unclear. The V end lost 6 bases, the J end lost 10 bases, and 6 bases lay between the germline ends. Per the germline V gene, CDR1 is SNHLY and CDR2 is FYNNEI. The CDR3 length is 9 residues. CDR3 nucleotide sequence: TGTGCCAGCAGCCCCGGAGCTTTCTTT. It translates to CASSPGAFF.

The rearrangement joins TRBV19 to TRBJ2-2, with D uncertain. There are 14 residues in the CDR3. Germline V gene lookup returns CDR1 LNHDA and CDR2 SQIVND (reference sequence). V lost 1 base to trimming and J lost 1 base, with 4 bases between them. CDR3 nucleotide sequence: TGTGCCAGTAGTATAGCAGGGAACACCGGGGAGCTGTTTTTT. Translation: CASSIAGNTGELFF.

The CDR3 region is CSAEPANTGELFF. The CDR3, as DNA: TGCAGCGCCGAGCCAGCCAACACCGGGGAGCTGTTTTTT. V and J are TRBV29-1 and TRBJ2-2; D is undetermined. The length of the CDR3 is 13 residues. V was cut by 7 bases and J by 2 bases, with 11 bases left in between. Germline values: CDR1 SQVTM, CDR2 ANQGSEA.

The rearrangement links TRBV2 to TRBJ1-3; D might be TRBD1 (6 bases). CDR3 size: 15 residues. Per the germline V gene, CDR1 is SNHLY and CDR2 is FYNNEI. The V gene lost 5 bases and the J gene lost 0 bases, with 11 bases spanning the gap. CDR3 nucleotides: TGTGCCAGCAGTTCTGGACAGAGCTCTGGAAACACCATATATTTT. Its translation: CASSSGQSSGNTIYF. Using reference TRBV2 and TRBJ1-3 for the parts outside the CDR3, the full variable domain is EPEVTQTPSHQVTQMGQEVILRCVPISNHLYFYWYRQILGQKVEFLVSFYNNEISEKSEIFDDQFSVERPDGSNFTLKIRSTKLEDSAMYFCASSSGQSSGNTIYFGEGSWLTVV.

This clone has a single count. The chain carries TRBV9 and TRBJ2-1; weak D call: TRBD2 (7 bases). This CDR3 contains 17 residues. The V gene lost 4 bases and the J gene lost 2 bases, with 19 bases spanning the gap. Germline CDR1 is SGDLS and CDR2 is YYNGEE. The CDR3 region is CASSPRFGGTTYNEQFF. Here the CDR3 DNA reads TGTGCCAGCAGCCCGAGATTCGGGGGGACAACCTACAATGAGCAGTTCTTC.

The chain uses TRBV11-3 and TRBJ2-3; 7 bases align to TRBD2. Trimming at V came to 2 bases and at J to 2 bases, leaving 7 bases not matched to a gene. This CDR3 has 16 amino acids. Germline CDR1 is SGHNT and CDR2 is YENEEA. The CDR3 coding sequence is TGTGCCAGCAGCTTATCTGGCGGGGGAGCCACAGATACGCAGTATTTT. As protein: CASSLSGGGATDTQYF.

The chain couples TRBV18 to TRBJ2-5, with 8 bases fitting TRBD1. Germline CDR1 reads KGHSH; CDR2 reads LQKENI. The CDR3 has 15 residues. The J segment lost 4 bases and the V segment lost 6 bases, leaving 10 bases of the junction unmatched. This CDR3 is CASSLRQGYRETQYF. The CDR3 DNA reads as TGTGCCAGCTCTCTCCGACAGGGGTATCGAGAGACCCAGTACTTC.

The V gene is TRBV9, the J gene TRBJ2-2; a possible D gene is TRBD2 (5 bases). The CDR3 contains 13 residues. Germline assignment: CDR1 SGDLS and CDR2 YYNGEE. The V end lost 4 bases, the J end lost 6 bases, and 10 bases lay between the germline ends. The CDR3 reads CASSPVASGELFF. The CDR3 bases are TGTGCCAGCAGCCCGGTAGCGTCCGGGGAGCTGTTTTTT.

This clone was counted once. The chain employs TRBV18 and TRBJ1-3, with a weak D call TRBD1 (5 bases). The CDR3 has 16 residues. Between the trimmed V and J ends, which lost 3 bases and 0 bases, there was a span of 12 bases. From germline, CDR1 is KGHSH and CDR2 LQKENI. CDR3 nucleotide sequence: TGTGCCAGCTCACCGCCGGGGCCCACCTCTGGAAACACCATATATTTT. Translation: CASSPPGPTSGNTIYF.

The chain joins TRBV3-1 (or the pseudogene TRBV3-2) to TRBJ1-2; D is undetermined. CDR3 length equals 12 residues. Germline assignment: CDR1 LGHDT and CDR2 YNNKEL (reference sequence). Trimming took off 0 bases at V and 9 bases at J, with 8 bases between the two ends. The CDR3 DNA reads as TGTGCCAGCAGCCAAGAGACCCGTAGCTACACCTTC. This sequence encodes CASSQETRSYTF.

The CDR3, as DNA: TGTGCCAGCAGCTCCCCTCAGGGAGGTGCTCCGGAGCAGTACTTC. As protein: CASSSPQGGAPEQYF. The J gene is TRBJ2-7, the V gene TRBV11-3; a possible D gene is TRBD2 (6 bases). CDR1 SGHNT and CDR2 YENEEA come from the germline V gene. Trimming removed 4 bases from V and 7 bases from J, with 20 bases in between. The CDR3 is 15 residues long.

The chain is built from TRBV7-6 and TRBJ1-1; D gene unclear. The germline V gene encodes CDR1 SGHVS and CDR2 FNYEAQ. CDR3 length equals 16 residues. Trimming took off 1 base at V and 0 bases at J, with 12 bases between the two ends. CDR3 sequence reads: CASSLEAQSMNTEAFF. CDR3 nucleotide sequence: TGTGCCAGCAGCTTAGAAGCCCAGAGCATGAACACTGAAGCTTTCTTT.

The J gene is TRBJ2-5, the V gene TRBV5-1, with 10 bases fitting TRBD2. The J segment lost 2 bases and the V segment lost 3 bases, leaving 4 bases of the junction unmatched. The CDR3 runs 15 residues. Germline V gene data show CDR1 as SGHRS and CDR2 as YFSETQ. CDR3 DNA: TGCGCCAGCAGCTGGGGTAGCGGGGGGCAAGAGACCCAGTACTTC. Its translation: CASSWGSGGQETQYF.

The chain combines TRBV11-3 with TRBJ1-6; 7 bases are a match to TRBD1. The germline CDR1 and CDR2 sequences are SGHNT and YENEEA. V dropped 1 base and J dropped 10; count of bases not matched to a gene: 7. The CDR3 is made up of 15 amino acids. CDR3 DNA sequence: TGTGCCAGCAGCTTAGGGGGGACAGTGGGGTCACCCCTCCACTTT. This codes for CASSLGGTVGSPLHF. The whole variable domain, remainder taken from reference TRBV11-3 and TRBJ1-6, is EAGVVQSPRYKIIEKKQPVAFWCNPISGHNTLYWYLQNLGQGPELLIRYENEEAVDDSQLPKDRFSAERLKGVDSTLKIQPAELGDSAVYLCASSLGGTVGSPLHFGNGTRLTVT.

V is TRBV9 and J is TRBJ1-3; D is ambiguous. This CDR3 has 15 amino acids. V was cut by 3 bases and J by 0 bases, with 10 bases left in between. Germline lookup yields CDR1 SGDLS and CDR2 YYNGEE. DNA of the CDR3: TGTGCCAGCAGCGCGACTGCCCTCTCTGGAAACACCATATATTTT. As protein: CASSATALSGNTIYF.

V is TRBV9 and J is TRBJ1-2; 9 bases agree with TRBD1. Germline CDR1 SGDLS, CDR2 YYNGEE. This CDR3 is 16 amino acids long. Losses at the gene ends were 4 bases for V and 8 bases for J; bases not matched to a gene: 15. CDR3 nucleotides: TGTGCCAGCAGCTCCACAGGGGGCTGGTCCCGAGGGGGCTACACCTTC. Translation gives CASSSTGGWSRGGYTF.

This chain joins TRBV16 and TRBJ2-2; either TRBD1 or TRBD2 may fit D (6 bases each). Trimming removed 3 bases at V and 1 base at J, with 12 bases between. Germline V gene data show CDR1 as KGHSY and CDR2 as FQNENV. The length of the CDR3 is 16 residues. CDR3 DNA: TGTGCCAGCAGCCAGTTCGCGGGACAGAACACCGGGGAGCTGTTTTTT. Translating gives CASSQFAGQNTGELFF.

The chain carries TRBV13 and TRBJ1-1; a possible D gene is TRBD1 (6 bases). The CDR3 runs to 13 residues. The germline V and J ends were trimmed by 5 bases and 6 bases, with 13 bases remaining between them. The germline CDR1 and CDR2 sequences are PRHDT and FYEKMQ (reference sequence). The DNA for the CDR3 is TGTGCCAGCAGCGGTGAACAGGGATCTGAAGCTTTCTTT. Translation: CASSGEQGSEAFF.

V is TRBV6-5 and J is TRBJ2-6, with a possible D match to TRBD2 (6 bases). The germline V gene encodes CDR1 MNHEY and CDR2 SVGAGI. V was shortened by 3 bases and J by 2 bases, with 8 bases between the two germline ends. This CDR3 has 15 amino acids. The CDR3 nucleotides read TGTGCCAGCAGTTATGCGGGACCTGGGGCCAACGTCCTGACTTTC. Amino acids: CASSYAGPGANVLTF.

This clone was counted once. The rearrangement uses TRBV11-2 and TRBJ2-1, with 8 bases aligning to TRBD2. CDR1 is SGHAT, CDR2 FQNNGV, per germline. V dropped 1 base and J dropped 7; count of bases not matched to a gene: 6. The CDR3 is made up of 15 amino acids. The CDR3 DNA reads TGTGCCAGCAGCTTAGCCTCCGGGGGGGGGAATGAGCAGTTCTTC. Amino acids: CASSLASGGGNEQFF.

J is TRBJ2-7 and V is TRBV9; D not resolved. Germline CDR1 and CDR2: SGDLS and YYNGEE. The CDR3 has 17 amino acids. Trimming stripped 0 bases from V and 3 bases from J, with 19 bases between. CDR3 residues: CASSVAPFWAGNYEQYF. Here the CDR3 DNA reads TGTGCCAGCAGCGTAGCGCCCTTCTGGGCAGGCAACTACGAGCAGTACTTC.

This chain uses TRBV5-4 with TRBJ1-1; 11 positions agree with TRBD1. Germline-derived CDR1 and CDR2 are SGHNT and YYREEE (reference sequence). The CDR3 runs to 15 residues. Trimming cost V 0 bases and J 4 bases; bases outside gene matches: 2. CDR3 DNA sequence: TGTGCCAGCAGCTTGGGGACAGGGGGCCCCACTGAAGCTTTCTTT. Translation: CASSLGTGGPTEAFF.

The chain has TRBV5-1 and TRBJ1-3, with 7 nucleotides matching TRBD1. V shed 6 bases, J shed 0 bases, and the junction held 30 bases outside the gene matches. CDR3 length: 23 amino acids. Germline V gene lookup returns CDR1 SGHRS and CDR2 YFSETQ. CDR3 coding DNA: TGCGCCAGCACGGTAGGTCGGTGGGTCCGGAGGGACAGACGGACTGTCTCTGGAAACACCATATATTTT. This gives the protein CASTVGRWVRRDRRTVSGNTIYF.

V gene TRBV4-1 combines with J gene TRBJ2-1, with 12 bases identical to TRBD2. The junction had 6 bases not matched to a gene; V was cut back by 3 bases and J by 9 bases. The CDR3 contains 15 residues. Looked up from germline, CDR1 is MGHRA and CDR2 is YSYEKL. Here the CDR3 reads CASSQPSGGALEQFF. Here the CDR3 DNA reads TGCGCCAGCAGCCAGCCTAGCGGGGGGGCCCTTGAGCAGTTCTTC.

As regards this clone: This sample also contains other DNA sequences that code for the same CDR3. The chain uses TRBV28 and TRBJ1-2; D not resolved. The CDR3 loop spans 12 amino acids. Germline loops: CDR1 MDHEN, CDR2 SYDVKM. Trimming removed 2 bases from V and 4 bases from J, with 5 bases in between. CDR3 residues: CASSLDIYGYTF. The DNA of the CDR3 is TGTGCCAGCAGTTTAGACATCTATGGCTACACCTTC.

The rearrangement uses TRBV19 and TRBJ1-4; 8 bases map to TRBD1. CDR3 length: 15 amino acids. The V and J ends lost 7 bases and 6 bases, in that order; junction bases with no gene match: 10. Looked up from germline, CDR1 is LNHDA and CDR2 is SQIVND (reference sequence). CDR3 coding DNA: TGTGCCAGTACTCCGGACAGGGAACCTTATGAAAAACTGTTTTTT. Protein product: CASTPDREPYEKLFF.